The 9 T cell receptor beta chains presented below share a single source sample, sequenced in a study of blood T cell repertoires in COVID-19. TCRdb's copy holds only in-frame clones and misses some; the assay was immunoSEQ multiplex PCR. The table includes approximately 280,000 clones, 89% detected once. The specimen sequenced was peripheral blood. These TCRs come from a man aged 50-59 years with acute or convalescent COVID-19.

The rearrangement uses TRBV9 and TRBJ1-1, with a possible D match to TRBD1 (6 bases). Between the trimmed V and J ends, which lost 4 bases and 5 bases, there was a span of 18 bases. The CDR3 length is 15 residues. Germline CDR1 SGDLS, CDR2 YYNGEE. CDR3 coding DNA: TGTGCCAGCAGCCCATGGGGGCAGGGAAGGACTGAAGCTTTCTTT. This translates into CASSPWGQGRTEAFF.

Remarks on this clone: The same CDR3 can be traced to other DNA sequences in this sample. The genes are TRBV7-9 and TRBJ1-2; unclear D gene. Per germline, CDR1 SEHNR and CDR2 FQNEAQ (reference sequence). The ends were cut back, 1 base at V and 2 bases at J, with 5 bases in the middle. CDR3 length: 13 residues. The CDR3 sequence: CASSLGQNYGYTF. Written as DNA, the CDR3 is TGTGCCAGCAGCTTAGGGCAGAACTATGGCTACACCTTC. Looking up the rest from reference TRBV7-9 and TRBJ1-2 gives the full variable domain: DTGVSQNPRHKITKRGQNVTFRCDPISEHNRLYWYRQTLGQGPEFLTYFQNEAQLEKSRLLSDRFSAERPKGSFSTLEIQRTEQGDSAMYLCASSLGQNYGYTFGSGTRLTVV.

This clone occurred a few times. The genes are TRBV5-1 and TRBJ2-7, with a tentative D call TRBD1 (6 bases). CDR3 length equals 15 residues. V lost 7 bases, J lost 0 bases, and 17 bases lay in between. Germline CDR1 reads SGHRS; CDR2 reads YFSETQ. CDR3 sequence: CASRPFGQSSYEQYF. DNA for the CDR3: TGCGCCAGCCGACCGTTTGGACAGAGCTCCTACGAGCAGTACTTC. Variable domain in full (rest from reference TRBV5-1 and TRBJ2-7): KAGVTQTPRYLIKTRGQQVTLSCSPISGHRSVSWYQQTPGQGLQFLFEYFSETQRNKGNFPGRFSGRQFSNSRSEMNVSTLELGDSALYLCASRPFGQSSYEQYFGPGTRLTVT.

V usage is TRBV11-2 and J usage is TRBJ2-3, with TRBD1 identical over 9 bases. Germline CDR1 is SGHAT and CDR2 is FQNNGV. V lost 5 bases and J lost 5; bases outside the gene matches: 5. This CDR3 spans 14 amino acids. The DNA of the CDR3 is TGTGCCAGCAGCCCCAGACAGGGGGGAGATACGCAGTATTTT. Translation gives CASSPRQGGDTQYF.

The chain has TRBV7-2 and TRBJ2-1; TRBD2 aligns across 13 bases. The CDR3 spans 16 residues. Germline assignment: CDR1 SGHTA and CDR2 FQGNSA. The V gene end was trimmed by 5 bases and the J gene end by 6 bases; junction bases not matched to a gene: 7. The CDR3 spells CASSHSLAGGINEQFF. The DNA of the CDR3 is TGTGCCAGCAGCCACTCACTAGCGGGGGGGATCAATGAGCAGTTCTTC.

As for this clone: The sample holds other DNA sequences that translate to the same CDR3. The chain is built from TRBV3-1 (or the pseudogene TRBV3-2) and TRBJ2-7, with 12 positions matching TRBD1. After removal of 4 bases from V and 0 bases from J, the junction contained 1 base not matched to a gene. This CDR3 has 15 residues. The germline gives CDR1 LGHDT, CDR2 YNNKEL (reference sequence). The CDR3 DNA sequence: TGTGCCAGCAGCCCGGGACAGGGGGCCTCCTACGAGCAGTACTTC. Its translation is CASSPGQGASYEQYF.

The chain carries TRBV19 and TRBJ2-5, with TRBD1 matching 10 bases. Trimming cost V 1 base and J 5 bases; bases outside gene matches: 4. The germline gives CDR1 LNHDA, CDR2 SQIVND (reference sequence). The CDR3 extends over 15 amino acids. The CDR3 DNA reads TGTGCCAGTAGTATAGCTCCGGGACAGGGGGAGACCCAGTACTTC. Its translation: CASSIAPGQGETQYF.

J is TRBJ1-3 and V is TRBV5-1, with 8 bases matching TRBD1. V shed 4 bases and J 6 bases; nucleotides not matched to a gene: 6. The CDR3 has 14 amino acids. Per the germline V gene, CDR1 is SGHRS and CDR2 is YFSETQ. CDR3 in DNA: TGCGCCAGCAGCCCCGGACAGGGATTAAACACCATATATTTT. Its protein is CASSPGQGLNTIYF.

This clone has only one observation. V and J are TRBV2 and TRBJ2-3, with TRBD2 matching 9 bases. The V gene end was trimmed by 6 bases and the J gene end by 5 bases; junction bases not matched to a gene: 6. The germline gives CDR1 SNHLY, CDR2 FYNNEI. This CDR3 spans 14 amino acids. CDR3 nucleotide sequence: TGTGCCAGCAGACGCGGGGGGGCACGAGATACGCAGTATTTT. The encoded protein is CASRRGGARDTQYF.